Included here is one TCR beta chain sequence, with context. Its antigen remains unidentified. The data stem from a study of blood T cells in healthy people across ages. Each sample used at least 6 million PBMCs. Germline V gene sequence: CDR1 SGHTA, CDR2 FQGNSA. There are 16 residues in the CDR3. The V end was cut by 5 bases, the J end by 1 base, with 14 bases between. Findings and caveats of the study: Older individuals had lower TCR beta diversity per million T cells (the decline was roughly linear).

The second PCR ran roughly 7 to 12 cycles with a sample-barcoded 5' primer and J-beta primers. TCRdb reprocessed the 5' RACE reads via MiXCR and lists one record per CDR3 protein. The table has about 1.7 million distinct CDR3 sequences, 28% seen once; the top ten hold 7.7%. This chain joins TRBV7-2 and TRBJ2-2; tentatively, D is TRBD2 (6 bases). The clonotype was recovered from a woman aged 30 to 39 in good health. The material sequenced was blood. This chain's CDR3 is CASSPRLVGNTGELFF. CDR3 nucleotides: TGTGCCAGCAGCCCGAGACTAGTGGGGAACACCGGGGAGCTGTTTTTT.